These T cell receptor beta chains were read from a single sample in a study of lymphopenia after photon versus proton radiotherapy. Clones were sequenced by immunoSEQ multiplex PCR, and TCRdb holds only the in-frame ones, with some missing. The sample comprises fewer than 25,000 clones, 85% to 90% of which are singletons, and over 8.5% rests with the top ten. Source: peripheral blood, taken from a patient treated with proton-based radiotherapy. Source of these receptors: a man older than 75 with esophageal cancer. Each CDR3 is given with its conserved first and last residue. Each record gives: clone size, J gene, V gene, D gene, CDR3 protein, CDR3 DNA. D genes are given only for firm matches. Some rows mark clone size as missing; the rest say once, few, many or name a class of expanded clone.

clone_size: .
j_call: TRBJ1-1
v_call: TRBV19
d_call: TRBD1
cdr3_aa: CASSMIWEGAWLTEAFF
cdr3_nt: TGTGCCAGTAGTATGATTTGGGAGGGGGCCTGGCTCACTGAAGCTTTCTTT

clone_size: .
j_call: TRBJ1-1
v_call: TRBV18
d_call: .
cdr3_aa: CASSPLTLRDTEAFF
cdr3_nt: TGTGCCAGCTCACCACTTACTCTTCGGGACACTGAAGCTTTCTTT

clone_size: .
j_call: TRBJ2-5
v_call: TRBV11-2
d_call: .
cdr3_aa: CASSPTAPMETQYF
cdr3_nt: TGTGCCAGCAGCCCGACGGCTCCTATGGAGACCCAGTACTTC

clone_size: .
j_call: TRBJ1-1
v_call: TRBV18
d_call: .
cdr3_aa: CASSRRAPEVTEAFF
cdr3_nt: TGTGCCAGCTCACGACGGGCACCTGAGGTCACTGAAGCTTTCTTT

clone_size: .
j_call: TRBJ2-1
v_call: TRBV11-2
d_call: .
cdr3_aa: CASSPVRGERSYNEQFF
cdr3_nt: TGTGCCAGCAGCCCCGTCCGAGGAGAGAGGTCCTACAATGAGCAGTTCTTC

clone_size: .
j_call: TRBJ2-7
v_call: TRBV7-9
d_call: TRBD2
cdr3_aa: CASSKTSGRAYEQYF
cdr3_nt: TGTGCCAGCAGTAAGACTAGCGGGAGGGCCTACGAGCAGTACTTC

clone_size: .
j_call: TRBJ1-5
v_call: TRBV27
d_call: .
cdr3_aa: CASSASRGNQPQHF
cdr3_nt: TGTGCCAGCAGTGCGTCCAGGGGCAATCAGCCCCAGCATTTT

clone_size: .
j_call: TRBJ2-4
v_call: TRBV6-1
d_call: .
cdr3_aa: CASSERADIQYF
cdr3_nt: TGTGCCAGCAGTGAAAGGGCAGACATTCAGTACTTC

clone_size: .
j_call: TRBJ2-1
v_call: TRBV18
d_call: .
cdr3_aa: CASSPEGGILPDFF
cdr3_nt: TGTGCCAGCTCACCAGAGGGGGGGATCCTGCCGGATTTCTTC

clone_size: once
j_call: TRBJ2-3
v_call: TRBV7-2
d_call: .
cdr3_aa: CASSLEGPSTQYF
cdr3_nt: TGTGCCAGCAGCTTAGAAGGGCCTTCGACGCAGTATTTT

clone_size: once
j_call: TRBJ2-7
v_call: TRBV7-9
d_call: TRBD1
cdr3_aa: CASSLEGGGYEQYF
cdr3_nt: TGTGCCAGCAGCTTAGAAGGGGGCGGCTACGAGCAGTACTTC

clone_size: .
j_call: TRBJ2-3
v_call: TRBV5-6
d_call: TRBD2
cdr3_aa: CASSSPGLAFRDTQYF
cdr3_nt: TGTGCCAGCAGCTCCCCGGGACTAGCGTTTCGAGATACGCAGTATTTT

clone_size: .
j_call: TRBJ2-7
v_call: TRBV11-2
d_call: TRBD2
cdr3_aa: CASSVLGGGTYEQYF
cdr3_nt: TGCGCCAGCAGCGTCTTGGGCGGGGGAACCTACGAGCAGTACTTC

clone_size: .
j_call: TRBJ1-3
v_call: TRBV9
d_call: .
cdr3_aa: CASSVGIDRRGNTIYF
cdr3_nt: TGTGCCAGCAGCGTAGGGATCGACAGGCGAGGAAACACCATATATTTT

clone_size: .
j_call: TRBJ1-3
v_call: TRBV6-1
d_call: .
cdr3_aa: CASSEKGGAAVRAIYF
cdr3_nt: TGTGCCAGCAGTGAAAAGGGGGGTGCGGCTGTGAGGGCCATATATTTT

clone_size: .
j_call: TRBJ1-1
v_call: TRBV5-6
d_call: .
cdr3_aa: CASSSDPFEAFF
cdr3_nt: TGTGCCAGCAGCTCGGACCCTTTTGAAGCTTTCTTT

clone_size: .
j_call: TRBJ1-2
v_call: TRBV2
d_call: .
cdr3_aa: CASSERVLANYGYTF
cdr3_nt: TGTGCCAGCAGTGAACGGGTCCTGGCTAACTATGGCTACACCTTC

clone_size: .
j_call: TRBJ2-5
v_call: TRBV6-5
d_call: TRBD2
cdr3_aa: CASSYGSGGEETQYF
cdr3_nt: TGTGCCAGCAGTTACGGATCGGGGGGTGAAGAGACCCAGTACTTC

clone_size: .
j_call: TRBJ2-7
v_call: TRBV11-2
d_call: .
cdr3_aa: CASSLDTASYEQYF
cdr3_nt: TGTGCCAGCAGCTTAGATACAGCATCCTACGAGCAGTACTTC

clone_size: .
j_call: TRBJ2-1
v_call: TRBV2
d_call: .
cdr3_aa: CAYSGKRLGEQFF
cdr3_nt: TGTGCCTACAGTGGAAAGAGGCTTGGTGAGCAGTTCTTC

clone_size: .
j_call: TRBJ2-5
v_call: TRBV5-4
d_call: .
cdr3_aa: CASSLAGLIQETQYF
cdr3_nt: TGTGCCAGCAGCTTGGCGGGACTCATCCAAGAGACCCAGTACTTC

clone_size: .
j_call: TRBJ2-7
v_call: TRBV7-2
d_call: .
cdr3_aa: CASSLGPSYEQYF
cdr3_nt: TGTGCCAGCAGCTTGGGGCCATCCTACGAGCAGTACTTC

clone_size: .
j_call: TRBJ1-6
v_call: TRBV6-6
d_call: .
cdr3_aa: CASSTQAVPNSPLHF
cdr3_nt: TGTGCCAGCAGTACCCAGGCAGTCCCTAATTCACCCCTCCACTTT

clone_size: .
j_call: TRBJ2-2
v_call: TRBV6-5
d_call: TRBD1
cdr3_aa: CASSRDRDTGELFF
cdr3_nt: TGTGCCAGCAGTAGGGACAGGGACACCGGGGAGCTGTTTTTT

clone_size: .
j_call: TRBJ1-1
v_call: TRBV5-4
d_call: TRBD1
cdr3_aa: CASSLGTGIAFF
cdr3_nt: TGTGCCAGCAGCTTGGGGACAGGGATTGCTTTCTTT

clone_size: .
j_call: TRBJ2-7
v_call: TRBV2
d_call: .
cdr3_aa: CASSAVREQYF
cdr3_nt: TGTGCCAGCAGTGCGGTACGCGAGCAGTACTTC

clone_size: .
j_call: TRBJ2-7
v_call: TRBV5-6
d_call: TRBD2
cdr3_aa: CASTLGGSGSPSAYEQYF
cdr3_nt: TGTGCCAGCACCCTGGGGGGGAGCGGGAGTCCCTCTGCTTACGAGCAGTACTTC

clone_size: once
j_call: TRBJ2-2
v_call: TRBV9
d_call: TRBD2
cdr3_aa: CASSAQGLAATGELFF
cdr3_nt: TGTGCCAGCAGCGCGCAAGGACTAGCGGCCACCGGGGAGCTGTTTTTT

clone_size: .
j_call: TRBJ2-2
v_call: TRBV14
d_call: .
cdr3_aa: CASSPPWGYGTGELFF
cdr3_nt: TGTGCCAGCAGCCCTCCGTGGGGGTATGGCACCGGGGAGCTGTTTTTT

clone_size: .
j_call: TRBJ1-2
v_call: TRBV18
d_call: .
cdr3_aa: CASSPAAERHTNYGYTF
cdr3_nt: TGTGCCAGCTCACCAGCGGCGGAGCGCCATACTAACTATGGCTACACCTTC

clone_size: .
j_call: TRBJ2-5
v_call: TRBV29-1
d_call: TRBD2
cdr3_aa: CSVEIAGGPRETQYF
cdr3_nt: TGCAGCGTTGAAATAGCGGGAGGGCCGCGGGAGACCCAGTACTTC

clone_size: .
j_call: TRBJ2-1
v_call: TRBV5-1
d_call: .
cdr3_aa: CASSLGEAGQFF
cdr3_nt: TGCGCCAGCAGCTTGGGAGAGGCGGGGCAGTTCTTC

clone_size: .
j_call: TRBJ2-3
v_call: TRBV9
d_call: .
cdr3_aa: CASSVKAGGTDTQYF
cdr3_nt: TGTGCCAGCAGCGTAAAGGCCGGGGGCACAGATACGCAGTATTTT

clone_size: .
j_call: TRBJ1-2
v_call: TRBV4-3
d_call: .
cdr3_aa: CASSDLGVIYGYTF
cdr3_nt: TGCGCCAGCAGCGATCTTGGTGTCATCTATGGCTACACCTTC

clone_size: .
j_call: TRBJ2-7
v_call: TRBV11-3
d_call: TRBD2
cdr3_aa: CARGTEDGGASYEQYF
cdr3_nt: TGTGCCAGGGGAACCGAGGACGGGGGGGCCTCCTACGAGCAGTACTTC

clone_size: .
j_call: TRBJ2-7
v_call: TRBV7-2
d_call: .
cdr3_aa: CASNLEGSSYEQYF
cdr3_nt: TGTGCCAGCAACTTAGAGGGAAGCTCCTACGAGCAGTACTTC

clone_size: .
j_call: TRBJ1-4
v_call: TRBV5-4
d_call: .
cdr3_aa: CASSSSTNEKLFF
cdr3_nt: TGTGCCAGCAGCTCATCAACTAATGAAAAACTGTTTTTT

clone_size: .
j_call: TRBJ2-5
v_call: TRBV2
d_call: TRBD2
cdr3_aa: CASRSSGNQETQYF
cdr3_nt: TGTGCCAGCCGTTCCAGCGGGAATCAAGAGACCCAGTACTTC

clone_size: .
j_call: TRBJ2-7
v_call: TRBV5-4
d_call: TRBD2
cdr3_aa: CASSLARGSGAFSYEQYF
cdr3_nt: TGTGCCAGCAGCTTGGCGAGGGGTAGCGGGGCATTCTCCTACGAGCAGTACTTC

clone_size: .
j_call: TRBJ2-3
v_call: TRBV4-1
d_call: TRBD2
cdr3_aa: CASSQEWLAAPDTQYF
cdr3_nt: TGCGCCAGCAGCCAAGAATGGCTAGCGGCCCCAGATACGCAGTATTTT

clone_size: .
j_call: TRBJ2-1
v_call: TRBV6-6
d_call: .
cdr3_aa: CASSFASGSYNEQFF
cdr3_nt: TGTGCCAGCAGCTTTGCAAGCGGGTCTTACAATGAGCAGTTCTTC

clone_size: once
j_call: TRBJ1-3
v_call: TRBV30
d_call: .
cdr3_aa: CAWRGGNSGNTIYF
cdr3_nt: TGTGCCTGGAGGGGGGGAAACTCTGGAAACACCATATATTTT

clone_size: .
j_call: TRBJ2-5
v_call: TRBV15
d_call: .
cdr3_aa: CATSKGGTQETQYF
cdr3_nt: TGTGCCACCAGCAAAGGGGGGACTCAAGAGACCCAGTACTTC

clone_size: .
j_call: TRBJ1-2
v_call: TRBV4-3
d_call: .
cdr3_aa: CASSQDGDNYGYTF
cdr3_nt: TGCGCCAGCAGCCAAGACGGGGATAACTATGGCTACACCTTC

clone_size: .
j_call: TRBJ2-3
v_call: TRBV7-2
d_call: .
cdr3_aa: CASSLGSPAPGTQYF
cdr3_nt: TGTGCCAGCAGCTTAGGAAGCCCTGCCCCCGGTACGCAGTATTTT

clone_size: .
j_call: TRBJ2-7
v_call: TRBV7-9
d_call: .
cdr3_aa: CASSLMSFDEQYF
cdr3_nt: TGTGCCAGCAGCTTAATGAGTTTCGACGAGCAGTACTTC

clone_size: .
j_call: TRBJ1-4
v_call: TRBV7-9
d_call: TRBD1
cdr3_aa: CASSSTGWGKLFF
cdr3_nt: TGTGCCAGCAGCTCGACAGGGTGGGGAAAACTGTTTTTT

clone_size: .
j_call: TRBJ2-7
v_call: TRBV29-1
d_call: .
cdr3_aa: CSIRLTLGSYEQYF
cdr3_nt: TGCAGCATCCGTTTGACGTTGGGCTCCTACGAGCAGTACTTC

clone_size: .
j_call: TRBJ2-3
v_call: TRBV11-2
d_call: .
cdr3_aa: CASSLVRGSGTDTQYF
cdr3_nt: TGTGCCAGCAGCTTAGTCCGAGGGAGTGGGACAGATACGCAGTATTTT

clone_size: .
j_call: TRBJ2-2
v_call: TRBV2
d_call: .
cdr3_aa: CASTPLSPQNTGELFF
cdr3_nt: TGTGCCAGCACCCCGTTATCTCCGCAAAACACCGGGGAGCTGTTTTTT

clone_size: .
j_call: TRBJ2-5
v_call: TRBV10-3
d_call: TRBD2
cdr3_aa: CAISEAGGQETQYF
cdr3_nt: TGTGCCATCAGTGAGGCGGGGGGGCAAGAGACCCAGTACTTC

clone_size: .
j_call: TRBJ2-1
v_call: TRBV27
d_call: .
cdr3_aa: CASSFVANNEQFF
cdr3_nt: TGTGCCAGCAGTTTCGTGGCCAACAATGAGCAGTTCTTC